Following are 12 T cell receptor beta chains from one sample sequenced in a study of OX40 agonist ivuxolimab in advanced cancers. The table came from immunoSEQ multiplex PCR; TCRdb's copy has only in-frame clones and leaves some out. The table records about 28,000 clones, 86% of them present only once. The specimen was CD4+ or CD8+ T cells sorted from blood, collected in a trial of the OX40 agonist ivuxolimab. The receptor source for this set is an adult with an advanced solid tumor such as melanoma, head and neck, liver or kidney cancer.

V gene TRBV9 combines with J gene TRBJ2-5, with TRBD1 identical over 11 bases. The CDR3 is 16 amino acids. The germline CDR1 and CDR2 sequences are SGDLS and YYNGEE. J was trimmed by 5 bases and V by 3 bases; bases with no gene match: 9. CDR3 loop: CASSEGTGGYGETQYF. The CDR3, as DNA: TGTGCCAGCAGCGAGGGGACAGGGGGTTATGGGGAGACCCAGTACTTC.

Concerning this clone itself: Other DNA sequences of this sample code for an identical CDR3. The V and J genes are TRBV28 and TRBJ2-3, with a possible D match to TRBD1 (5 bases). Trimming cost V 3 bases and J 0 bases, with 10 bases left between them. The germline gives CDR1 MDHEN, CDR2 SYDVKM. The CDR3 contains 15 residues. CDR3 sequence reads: CASSLGQASTDTQYF. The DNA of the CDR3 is TGTGCCAGCAGTTTGGGGCAGGCAAGCACAGATACGCAGTATTTT.

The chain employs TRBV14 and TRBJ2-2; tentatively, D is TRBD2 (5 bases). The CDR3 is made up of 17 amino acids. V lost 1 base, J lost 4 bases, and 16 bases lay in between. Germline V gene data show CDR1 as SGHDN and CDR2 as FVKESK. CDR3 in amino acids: CASSQGEGLAGTGELFF. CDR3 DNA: TGTGCCAGCAGCCAAGGCGAAGGGCTAGCAGGCACCGGGGAGCTGTTTTTT.

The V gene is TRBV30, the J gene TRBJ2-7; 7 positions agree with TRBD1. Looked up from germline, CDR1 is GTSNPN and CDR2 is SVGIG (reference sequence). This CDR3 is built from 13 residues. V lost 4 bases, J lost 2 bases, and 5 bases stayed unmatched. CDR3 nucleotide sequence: TGTGCCTGGATCAAGGGGGCGACCTACGAGCAGTACTTC. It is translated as CAWIKGATYEQYF.

In DNA, the CDR3 is TGTGCCAGCTCACCACGGAGGGGTGACTACGAGCAGTACTTC. Translated, it gives CASSPRRGDYEQYF. The rearrangement links TRBV18 to TRBJ2-7; tentative D call: TRBD2 (6 bases). Germline V lookup: CDR1 KGHSH, CDR2 LQKENI. The CDR3 spans 14 residues. V lost 1 base to trimming and J lost 3 bases, with 10 bases between them.

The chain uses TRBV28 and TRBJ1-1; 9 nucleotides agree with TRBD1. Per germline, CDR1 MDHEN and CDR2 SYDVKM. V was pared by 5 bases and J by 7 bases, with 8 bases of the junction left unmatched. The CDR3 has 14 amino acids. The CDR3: CASSRLDRGIEAFF. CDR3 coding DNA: TGTGCCAGCAGTCGGCTCGACAGGGGGATTGAAGCTTTCTTT.

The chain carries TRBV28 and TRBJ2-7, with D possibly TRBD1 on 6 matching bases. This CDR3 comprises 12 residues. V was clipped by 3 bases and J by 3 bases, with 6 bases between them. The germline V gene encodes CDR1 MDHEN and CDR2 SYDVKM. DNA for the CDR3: TGTGCCAGCAGTTTGGACAGCTACGAGCAGTACTTC. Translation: CASSLDSYEQYF.

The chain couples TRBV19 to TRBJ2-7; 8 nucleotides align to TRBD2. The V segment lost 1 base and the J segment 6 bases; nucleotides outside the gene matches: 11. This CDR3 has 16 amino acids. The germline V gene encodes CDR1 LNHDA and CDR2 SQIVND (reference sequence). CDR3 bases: TGTGCCAGTAGTATAGGTCGGGGGGGCCGGGAGCGCGAGCAGTACTTC. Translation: CASSIGRGGREREQYF.

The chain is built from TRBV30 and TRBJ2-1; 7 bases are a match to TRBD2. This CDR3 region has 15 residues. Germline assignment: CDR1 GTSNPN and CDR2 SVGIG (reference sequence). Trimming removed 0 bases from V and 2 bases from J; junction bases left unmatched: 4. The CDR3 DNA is TGTGCCTGGAGTGTAACGGCGGGAGCCTACAATGAGCAGTTCTTC. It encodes CAWSVTAGAYNEQFF.

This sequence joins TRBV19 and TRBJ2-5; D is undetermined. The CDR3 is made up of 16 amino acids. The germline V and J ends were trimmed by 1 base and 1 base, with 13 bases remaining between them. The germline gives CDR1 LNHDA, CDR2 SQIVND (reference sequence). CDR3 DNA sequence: TGTGCCAGTAGTATAGTTACCAATTCCCCCCAAGAGACCCAGTACTTC. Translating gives CASSIVTNSPQETQYF. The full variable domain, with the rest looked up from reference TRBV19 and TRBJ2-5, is DGGITQSPKYLFRKEGQNVTLSCEQNLNHDAMYWYRQDPGQGLRLIYYSQIVNDFQKGDIAEGYSVSREKKESFPLTVTSAQKNPTAFYLCASSIVTNSPQETQYFGPGTRLLVL.

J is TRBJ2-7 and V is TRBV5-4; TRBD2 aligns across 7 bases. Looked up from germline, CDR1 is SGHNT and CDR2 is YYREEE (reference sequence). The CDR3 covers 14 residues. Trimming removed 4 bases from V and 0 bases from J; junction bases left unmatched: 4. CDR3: CASSPSGSSYEQYF. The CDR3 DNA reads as TGTGCCAGCAGCCCTAGCGGTAGCTCCTACGAGCAGTACTTC.

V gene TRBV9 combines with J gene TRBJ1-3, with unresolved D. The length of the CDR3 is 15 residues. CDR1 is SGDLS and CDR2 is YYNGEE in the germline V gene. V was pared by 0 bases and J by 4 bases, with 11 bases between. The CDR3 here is CASSVDPREGNTIYF. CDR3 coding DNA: TGTGCCAGCAGCGTAGATCCAAGGGAAGGAAACACCATATATTTT.